This T cell receptor beta chain was documented in a study of T-cell memory formation after mild COVID-19 (dated by TCRdb to the early 2020s). Regarding the complete study: TCR sequence clusters from the two donors were found to be largely donor specific. Longitudinal TCRalpha and TCRbeta repertoire sequencing tracked T-cell clones expanding and contracting after mild COVID-19 in two donors. Two young, previously healthy adult volunteers made up the cohort, one male and one female.

Overall results and qualifications from the work: Only two mild cases were covered by the study, and larger cohorts that include severe cases with pre-infection samples were considered necessary. SARS-CoV-2 specificity was not confirmed for the second-wave clones peaking on day 37. Clones contracting from day 15 to 85 had balanced CD4/CD8 phenotypes, while a second wave expanding from day 15 to 37 was biased towards CD4+. Contracting CD4+ clones were found mainly in CM and EM memory subsets, while CD8+ clones were enriched in EMRA. Some responding clones were detected in pre-infection memory, which suggested that pre-existing cross-reactive memory T cells had joined the SARS-CoV-2 response.

CDR1 and CDR2 were assigned from the germline V gene as SGHDT and YYEEEE. Germline trimming: 4 bases from V, 0 bases from J; junction bases outside gene matches: 9. From its cysteine to its phenylalanine, the CDR3 spans 19 amino acids. Only CDR3 DNA is held: 57 bases, read in frame from base 1. This clonotype was observed at least ten times. The clone's antigen remains unknown. No quality values exist for individual bases; no much larger clone is one base distant. Sequencing used an Illumina NovaSeq 6000. TCRalpha and TCRbeta cDNA libraries were constructed by 5'RACE with constant-segment primers, with sample barcodes and unique molecular identifiers being introduced. RNA was extracted from every sample with Trizol reagent. The libraries were amplified in two PCR steps, and the second step added a second sample barcode and Illumina TruSeq adapters. Sequencing of libraries was performed on an Illumina NovaSeq with 2 x 150 bp paired-end reads. Under the source paper's analysis protocol: Reads were demultiplexed and collapsed into UMI-guided consensus sequences with migec v1.2.7. With mixcr v2.1.11, UMI consensuses were aligned to TRA and TRB V and J templates and assembled into clonotypes. A clonotype was counted as expanded or contracted only if both edgeR and NoisET called the change significant, with noise models trained on biological replicates. For edgeR calls, the thresholds were a false discovery rate-adjusted p below 0.01 and a log2 fold-change of 1. As an exploratory analysis of dynamics, max-normalized trajectories of the 1000 most abundant clonotypes were examined with PCA combined with hierarchical clustering. The CD4 or CD8 phenotype of responding clones was assigned using the separately sequenced CD4+ and CD8+ repertoires. The raw public data were reprocessed by TCRdb itself: fastp quality trimming at Q25, MiXCR clonotype calling, in-frame beta chains only. Each record represents a unique CDR3 protein, reported with the most common genes and DNA among its rows. The V and J calls reflect TCRdb's pipeline rather than the authors' work. This sample comprises 450,000 or so distinct CDR3 sequences, around 18% of them detected only once. The top ten clones comprise 7.5% to 9.5% of the sample.

Ficoll-Paque density gradient centrifugation was the method used to isolate PBMCs. The V and J genes are TRBV5-6 and TRBJ2-1; 14 nucleotides in the junction match TRBD2. Sample: PBMCs or a T cell subset sorted from them (not recorded which). The receptor comes from an adult woman who had mild COVID-19 (a few samples of this study predate the infection). The sample titles of this study are shuffled in the database, so cell type and time point are left out; the donor was told from shared clones. CDR3 reads: CASSPGTSGSPLSYNEQFF. The sequenced DNA: TGTGCCAGCAGCCCAGGGACTAGCGGGAGCCCCCTCTCCTACAATGAGCAGTTCTTC.